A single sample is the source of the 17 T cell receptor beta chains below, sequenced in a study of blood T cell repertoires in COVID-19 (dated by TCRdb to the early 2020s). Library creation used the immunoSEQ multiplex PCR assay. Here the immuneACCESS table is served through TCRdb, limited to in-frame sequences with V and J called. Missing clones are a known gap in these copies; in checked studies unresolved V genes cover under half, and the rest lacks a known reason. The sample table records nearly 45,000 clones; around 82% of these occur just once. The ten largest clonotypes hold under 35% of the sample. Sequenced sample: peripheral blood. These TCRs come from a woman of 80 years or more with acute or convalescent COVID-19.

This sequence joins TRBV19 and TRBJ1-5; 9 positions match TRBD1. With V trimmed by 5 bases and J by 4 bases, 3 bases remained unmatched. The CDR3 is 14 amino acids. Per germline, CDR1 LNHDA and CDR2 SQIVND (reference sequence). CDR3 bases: TGTGCCAGTAGTCCGGACAGGGGAAATCAGCCCCAGCATTTT. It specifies CASSPDRGNQPQHF. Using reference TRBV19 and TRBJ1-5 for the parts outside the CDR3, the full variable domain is DGGITQSPKYLFRKEGQNVTLSCEQNLNHDAMYWYRQDPGQGLRLIYYSQIVNDFQKGDIAEGYSVSREKKESFPLTVTSAQKNPTAFYLCASSPDRGNQPQHFGDGTRLSIL.

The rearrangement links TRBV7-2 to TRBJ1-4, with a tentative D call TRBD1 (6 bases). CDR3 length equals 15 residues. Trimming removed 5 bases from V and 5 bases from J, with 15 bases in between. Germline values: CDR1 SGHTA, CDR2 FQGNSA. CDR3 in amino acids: CASSLWTDVNEKLFF. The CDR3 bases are TGTGCCAGCAGCCTCTGGACAGACGTCAATGAAAAACTGTTTTTT.

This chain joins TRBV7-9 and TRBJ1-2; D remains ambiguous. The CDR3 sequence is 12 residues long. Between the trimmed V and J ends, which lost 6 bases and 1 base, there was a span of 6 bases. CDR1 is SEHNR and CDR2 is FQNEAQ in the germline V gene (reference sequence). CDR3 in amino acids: CASRSGNYGYTF. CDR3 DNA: TGTGCCAGCAGGAGCGGTAACTATGGCTACACCTTC. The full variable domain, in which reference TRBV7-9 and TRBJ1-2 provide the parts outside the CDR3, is DTGVSQNPRHKITKRGQNVTFRCDPISEHNRLYWYRQTLGQGPEFLTYFQNEAQLEKSRLLSDRFSAERPKGSFSTLEIQRTEQGDSAMYLCASRSGNYGYTFGSGTRLTVV.

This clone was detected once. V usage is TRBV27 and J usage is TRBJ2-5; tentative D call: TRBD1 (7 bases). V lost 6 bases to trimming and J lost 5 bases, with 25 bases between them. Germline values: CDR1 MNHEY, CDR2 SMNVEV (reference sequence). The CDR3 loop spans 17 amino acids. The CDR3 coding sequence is TGTGCCAGCAGACAATCAGGGGGACTCCGATCGGGGGAGACCCAGTACTTC. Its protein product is CASRQSGGLRSGETQYF.

In DNA form, the CDR3 reads TGTGCCAGCAGTTTTATTGGGACTAGCGGGAGAAGCGTGGGTCTCAATGAGCAGTTCTTC. Residues: CASSFIGTSGRSVGLNEQFF. V and J are TRBV6-2 or TRBV6-3 and TRBJ2-1; 14 bases agree with TRBD2. Germline V lookup: CDR1 MNHEY, CDR2 SVGEGT. V lost 4 bases, J lost 6 bases, and 17 bases stayed unmatched. The CDR3 spans 20 residues.

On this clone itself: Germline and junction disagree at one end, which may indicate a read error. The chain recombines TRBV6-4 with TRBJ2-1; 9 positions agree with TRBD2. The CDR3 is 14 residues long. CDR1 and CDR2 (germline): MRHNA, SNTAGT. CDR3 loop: CASSDGLAGSSWVF. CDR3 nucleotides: TGTGCCAGCAGTGACGGTCTAGCGGGATCTTCGTGGGTCTTC.

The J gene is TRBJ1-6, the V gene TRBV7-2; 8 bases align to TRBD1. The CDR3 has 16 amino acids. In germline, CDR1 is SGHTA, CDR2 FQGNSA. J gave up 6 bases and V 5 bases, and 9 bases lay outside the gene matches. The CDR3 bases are TGTGCCAGCAGCATAAATGGAGGACAGGGTAATTCACCCCTCCACTTT. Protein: CASSINGGQGNSPLHF.

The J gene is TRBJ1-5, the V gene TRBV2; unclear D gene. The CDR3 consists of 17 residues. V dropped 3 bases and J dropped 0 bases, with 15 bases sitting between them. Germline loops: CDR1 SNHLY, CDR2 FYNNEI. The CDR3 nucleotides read TGTGCCAGCAGTGAGCGTTGGGCAGCTTATAGCAATCAGCCCCAGCATTTT. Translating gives CASSERWAAYSNQPQHF.

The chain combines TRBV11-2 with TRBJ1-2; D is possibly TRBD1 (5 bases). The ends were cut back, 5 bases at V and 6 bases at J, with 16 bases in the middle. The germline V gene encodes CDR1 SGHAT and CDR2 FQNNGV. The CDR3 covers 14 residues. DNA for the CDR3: TGTGCCAGCAGCCCGGTTGACAGCCTTAATGGCTACACCTTC. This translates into CASSPVDSLNGYTF.

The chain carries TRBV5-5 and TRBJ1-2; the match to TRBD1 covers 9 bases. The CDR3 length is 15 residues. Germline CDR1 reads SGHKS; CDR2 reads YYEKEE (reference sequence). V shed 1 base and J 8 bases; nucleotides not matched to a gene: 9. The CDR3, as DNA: TGTGCCAGCAGCTTGACGGACAGGGGCTCGGGCGGCTACACCTTC. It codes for CASSLTDRGSGGYTF.

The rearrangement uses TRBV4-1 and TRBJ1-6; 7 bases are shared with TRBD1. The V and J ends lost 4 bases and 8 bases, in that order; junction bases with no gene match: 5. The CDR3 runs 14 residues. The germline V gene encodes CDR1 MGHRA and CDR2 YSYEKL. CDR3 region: CASSLRTGDSPLHF. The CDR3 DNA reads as TGCGCCAGCAGCCTGCGGACAGGTGATTCACCCCTCCACTTT.

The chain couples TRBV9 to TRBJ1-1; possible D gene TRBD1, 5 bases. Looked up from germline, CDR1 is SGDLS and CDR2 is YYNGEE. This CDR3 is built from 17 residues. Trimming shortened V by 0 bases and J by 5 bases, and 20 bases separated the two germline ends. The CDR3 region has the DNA TGTGCCAGCAGCGTAGACCCCTTAAGGGGCGGAAGGACTGAAGCTTTCTTT. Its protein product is CASSVDPLRGGRTEAFF.

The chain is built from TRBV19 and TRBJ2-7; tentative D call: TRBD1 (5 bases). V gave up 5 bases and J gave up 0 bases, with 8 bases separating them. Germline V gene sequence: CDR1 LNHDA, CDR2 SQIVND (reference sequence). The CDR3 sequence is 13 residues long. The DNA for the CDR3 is TGTGCCAGTAGTCCAGGGCTCTCCTACGAGCAGTACTTC. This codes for CASSPGLSYEQYF.

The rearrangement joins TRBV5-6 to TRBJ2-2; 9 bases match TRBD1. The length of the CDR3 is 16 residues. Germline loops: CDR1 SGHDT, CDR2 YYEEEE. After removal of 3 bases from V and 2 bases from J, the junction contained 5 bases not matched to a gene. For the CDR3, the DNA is TGTGCCAGCAGCTCCCCGGACAGGGGTAACACCGGGGAGCTGTTTTTT. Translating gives CASSSPDRGNTGELFF.

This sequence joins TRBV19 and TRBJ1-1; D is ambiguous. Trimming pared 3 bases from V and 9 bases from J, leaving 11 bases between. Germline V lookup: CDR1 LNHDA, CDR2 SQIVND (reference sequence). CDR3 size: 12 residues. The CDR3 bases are TGTGCCAGTAGTATGAGGGAGGAACAAGCTTTCTTT. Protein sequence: CASSMREEQAFF. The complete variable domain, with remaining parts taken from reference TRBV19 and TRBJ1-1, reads DGGITQSPKYLFRKEGQNVTLSCEQNLNHDAMYWYRQDPGQGLRLIYYSQIVNDFQKGDIAEGYSVSREKKESFPLTVTSAQKNPTAFYLCASSMREEQAFFGQGTRLTVV.

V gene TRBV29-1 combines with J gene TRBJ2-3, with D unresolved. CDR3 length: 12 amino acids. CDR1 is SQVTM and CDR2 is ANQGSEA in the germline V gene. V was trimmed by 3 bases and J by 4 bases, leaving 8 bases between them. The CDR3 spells CSVDELADTQYF. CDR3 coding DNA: TGCAGCGTTGATGAGTTAGCAGATACGCAGTATTTT.

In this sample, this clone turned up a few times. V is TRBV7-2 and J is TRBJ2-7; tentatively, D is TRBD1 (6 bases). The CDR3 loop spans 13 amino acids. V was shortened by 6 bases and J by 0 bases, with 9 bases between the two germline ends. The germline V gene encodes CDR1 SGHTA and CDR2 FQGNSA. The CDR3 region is CASRPTGSYEQYF. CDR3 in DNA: TGTGCCAGCAGACCGACAGGCTCCTACGAGCAGTACTTC.